What follows describes a single T cell receptor beta chain. What it binds is unknown. This specimen comes from a study of cytomegalovirus exposure and HLA in healthy donors. Regarding the study as a whole: In a later analysis, CMV-associated beta chains were mostly HLA-associated, it appeared. Per a later analysis, roughly 17,000 TCR beta sequences showed association with HLA alleles at 0.05 false discovery rate.

Trimming shortened V by 3 bases and J by 3 bases, and 15 bases separated the two germline ends. This CDR3 spans 15 amino acids. Germline V CDR1 and CDR2: ENHRY, SYGVKD. PCR used 60 Vbeta primers and 13 Jbeta primers. Libraries were prepared by immunoSEQ multiplex PCR; TCRdb keeps only in-frame clonotypes and omits some of them. The sample includes approximately 150,000 clones, about 80% of them seen just once. The sequenced material came from PBMCs. This receptor was identified in a man aged 35 to 55 in good health and CMV-seronegative. The V and J genes are TRBV10-3 and TRBJ2-7; a possible D gene is TRBD1 (6 bases). DNA of the CDR3: TGTGCCATCAGTGACGCCGGGACATACTACTACGAGCAGTACTTC. Translation: CAISDAGTYYYEQYF.